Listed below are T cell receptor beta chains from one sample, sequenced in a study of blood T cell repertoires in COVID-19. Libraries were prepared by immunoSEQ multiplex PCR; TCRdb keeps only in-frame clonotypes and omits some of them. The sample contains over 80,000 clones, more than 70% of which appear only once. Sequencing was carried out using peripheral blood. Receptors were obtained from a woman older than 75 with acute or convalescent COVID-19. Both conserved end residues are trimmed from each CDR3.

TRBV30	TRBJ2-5	AWQGGGSQETQY
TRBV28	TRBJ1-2	ASSSTGTNYGYT
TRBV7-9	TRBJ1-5	ASSLGTGGPGNQPQH
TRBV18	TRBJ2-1	ASSPHLSEQF
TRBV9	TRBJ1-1	ASSADGQGMNTEAF
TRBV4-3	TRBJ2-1	ASKAGAGYNEQF
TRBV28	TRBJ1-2	ASSTPGQASTYGYT
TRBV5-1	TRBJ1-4	ASSAQQGSNEKLF
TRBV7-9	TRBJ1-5	ASSPGSHQPQH
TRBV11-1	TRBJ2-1	ASSTGTDNEQF
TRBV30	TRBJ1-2	AWKRTGTGYT
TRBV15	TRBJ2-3	ATSSSGTGGYTDTQY
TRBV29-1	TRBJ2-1	SVVLGVGYNEQF
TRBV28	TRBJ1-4	ASSQTWEKLF
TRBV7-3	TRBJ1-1	ASSAGSGTEAF
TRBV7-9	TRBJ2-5	ASSPGLAGGRETQY
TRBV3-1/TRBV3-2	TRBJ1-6	ASSQGAGGSHSPLH
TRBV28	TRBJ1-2	ASSSHLREFDRYGYT
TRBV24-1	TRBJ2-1	ATSDGAAPSYNEQF
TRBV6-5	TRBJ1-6	ASRRTGQGSPLH
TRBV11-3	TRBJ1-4	ASSRTRGEKLF
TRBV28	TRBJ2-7	ASRRQGTYEQY
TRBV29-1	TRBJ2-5	SVRTGGETQY
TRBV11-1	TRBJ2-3	ASSPRTSVGDTQY
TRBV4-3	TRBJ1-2	ASSQSQGAVNYGYT
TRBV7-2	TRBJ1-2	ASSLDINYGYT
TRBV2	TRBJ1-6	ASSRDRDDSPLH
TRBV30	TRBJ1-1	AWAGQANTEAF
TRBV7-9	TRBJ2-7	ASSSGQGHHEQY
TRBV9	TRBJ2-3	ASSVEGLVPDTQY
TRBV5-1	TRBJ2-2	ASSLAAGELF
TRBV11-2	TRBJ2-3	ASSSRTPTDTQY